This T cell receptor beta chain derives from a study of response to subunit inactivated influenza vaccine. Via MiXCR, TCRdb re-called the RT-PCR reads, giving one row per CDR3 protein. Among approximately 490,000 distinct CDR3 sequences listed, approximately 7.7% were seen once. Study results and caveats: Authors suggested few new T cells are recruited by each seasonal influenza vaccination.

This clonotype was found a few times. Antigen specificity is unknown. Germline CDR1 and CDR2: SQVTM and ANQGSEA. The CDR3 sequence is 15 residues long. Trimming at V came to 4 bases and at J to 0 bases, leaving 6 bases not matched to a gene. This chain uses TRBV29-1 with TRBJ2-4, with TRBD1 matching over 7 bases. The source is a man in his fifties or sixties who received an inactivated influenza vaccine. Source: PBMCs from blood, taken about 24 months after vaccination. The CDR3 DNA reads as TGCAGCGTTGCCGGACAGGAGTTAGCCAAAAACATTCAGTACTTC. This encodes CSVAGQELAKNIQYF.